The clone carrying this T cell receptor beta chain was seen only a few times. Antigen: not known. A universal primer site came from template switching; cDNA carried unique molecular identifiers. TCRdb recomputed calls from the 5' RACE reads with MiXCR, one row per CDR3 protein. The table records roughly 630,000 distinct CDR3 sequences, about 7.6% of them present only once. These data come from a study of identical twins. General study points: Cord blood beta clonotypes that were abundant carried fewer insertions, and memory repertoires showed no such trend. Out-of-frame alpha sequences shared by twins showed excess low generation probability. Sharing of beta out-of-frame sequences by twins showed a weaker excess.

This sample was also put to use in a study of yellow fever vaccine responses in identical twins.

The TCR sequence derives from a woman aged 18-35 years in good health. Sample: PBMCs.

This chain's CDR3 is CASRSGDRDLKSYGYTF. The CDR3 DNA reads TGCGCCAGCCGGAGCGGAGACAGAGACCTAAAATCCTATGGCTACACCTTC. The chain has TRBV10-2 and TRBJ1-2; D may be TRBD1 (5 bases). Germline assignment: CDR1 WSHSY and CDR2 SAAADI. V shed 8 bases and J shed 4 bases, with 26 bases lying between them. The length of the CDR3 is 17 residues.